This is a list of T cell receptor beta chains from one sample in a study of T cell responses to AZD1222 COVID-19 vaccine. Data came from immunoSEQ multiplex PCR; TCRdb stores just in-frame clones and leaves some out. The table has nearly 110,000 clones, about 90% seen once. The sequenced sample was peripheral blood, obtained 28 days after the second AZD1222 dose. These receptors were collected from an adult who received the AZD1222 COVID-19 vaccine. The CDR3 runs from the conserved cysteine through the conserved F or W. The D gene is left open where the match is weak. Part of the rows lack a size; the others show once, few, many or a class for expanded clones.

clone_size d_call j_call v_call cdr3_aa cdr3_nt
NA NA TRBJ1-4 TRBV7-9 CASSFRAGSEKLFF TGTGCCAGCAGCTTCAGGGCAGGGAGCGAAAAACTGTTTTTT
NA TRBD2 TRBJ2-7 TRBV7-9 CASRSTSDSYEQYF TGTGCCAGCAGGTCGACTAGCGACTCCTACGAGCAGTACTTC
NA TRBD1 TRBJ2-1 TRBV7-9 CASSDHWDSEQFF TGTGCCAGCAGCGACCACTGGGACAGTGAGCAGTTCTTC
NA NA TRBJ1-3 TRBV6-6 CASSPAIRGWRGNTIYF TGTGCCAGCAGTCCCGCTATTAGGGGGTGGCGGGGAAACACCATATATTTT
NA NA TRBJ1-6 TRBV11-3 CASSLEPGGIGNSPLHF TGTGCCAGCAGCTTAGAGCCTGGTGGTATTGGGAATTCACCCCTCCACTTT
NA TRBD1 TRBJ1-1 TRBV25-1 CASRVTGGTEAFF TGTGCCAGCAGAGTGACAGGGGGCACTGAAGCTTTCTTT
NA NA TRBJ2-1 TRBV28 CASSLREEQFF TGTGCCAGCAGTTTAAGGGAAGAGCAGTTCTTC
NA NA TRBJ1-2 TRBV5-6 CASSFGQGGVYGYTF TGTGCCAGCAGCTTCGGTCAGGGTGGAGTCTATGGCTACACCTTC
once NA TRBJ1-2 TRBV2 CASSGSDYGYTF TGTGCCAGCAGTGGGTCCGACTATGGCTACACCTTC
NA NA TRBJ1-6 TRBV7-8 CASSREGRVNSPLHF TGTGCCAGCAGCAGAGAGGGGAGGGTAAATTCACCCCTCCACTTT
NA NA TRBJ2-5 TRBV4-1 CASSQGATTNSETQYF TGCGCCAGCAGCCAAGGGGCGACTACAAATTCAGAGACCCAGTACTTC